This T cell receptor beta chain was captured in a study of T cells after posttransplantation cyclophosphamide. Study conclusions and caveats: Tissue-infiltrating T cells from skin or gut overlapped little with blood T cells. After PTCy, TRB diversity resembled that of CNI/methotrexate controls. Later post-transplant blood repertoires were often dominated by donor CD8+ memory clones.

The assay was immunoSEQ multiplex PCR, and TCRdb's table has in-frame clones only and misses some. The sample yields 47,000 or so clones, roughly 93% seen once. Concerning this clone itself: The target antigen is unknown.

The CDR3 extends over 17 amino acids. The germline V and J ends were trimmed by 7 bases and 1 base, with 23 bases remaining between them. Germline lookup yields CDR1 MNHEY and CDR2 SMNVEV (reference sequence). Input material: PBMCs. The sequence derives from a woman between 45 and 65 years old in good health and a related stem cell transplant donor. V is TRBV27 and J is TRBJ2-7, with D possibly matching TRBD1 (6 bases). CDR3 sequence reads: CASIKTGTNHVSYEQYF. CDR3 nucleotides: TGTGCCAGCATCAAAACAGGGACAAACCACGTATCCTACGAGCAGTACTTC.